The rows below give T cell receptor beta chains drawn from one sample of a study of cytomegalovirus exposure and HLA in healthy donors. Profiled with immunoSEQ multiplex PCR; TCRdb holds only in-frame clones, not every one. The profile shows some 130,000 clones, 82% of them singletons. What was sequenced was PBMCs. The source of these receptors is a boy aged 10-17 years in good health and CMV-seronegative. CDR3s leave out the opening cysteine and the closing phenylalanine or tryptophan. The size entry is marked missing in some rows and otherwise reads once, few, many or a size class.

J | V | size | CDR3
TRBJ1-2 | TRBV6-5 | NA | ASSNQGAQGYT
TRBJ2-2 | TRBV7-9 | few | ASSLQGSFRAGELF
TRBJ2-1 | TRBV5-1 | NA | ASSLSQNNEQF
TRBJ2-7 | TRBV4-3 | NA | ASSQDLAGGPNYYEQY
TRBJ2-3 | TRBV4-1 | NA | ASSHPTASGMGDTQY
TRBJ2-7 | TRBV7-9 | few | ASSPVGGRGPYEQY
TRBJ1-3 | TRBV21-1 | once | ASRMGQGAGNTIY
TRBJ2-2 | TRBV5-1 | NA | ASSPPAGANTGELF
TRBJ2-1 | TRBV5-1 | NA | ASSLESGYNEQF
TRBJ1-4 | TRBV5-1 | once | ASSFAANEKLF
TRBJ2-6 | TRBV10-3 | NA | AISESIAPTSGANVLT
TRBJ2-5 | TRBV11-2 | NA | ASSQDQKETQY
TRBJ2-5 | TRBV7-9 | NA | ASSLGQAVEETQY
TRBJ2-3 | TRBV28 | NA | ASSQGLELDTQY
TRBJ2-1 | TRBV6-5 | NA | ASSYSGAGDEQF
TRBJ2-1 | TRBV7-9 | NA | ASSLIGGINEQF
TRBJ1-4 | TRBV7-9 | once | ASSPQGTNEKLF
TRBJ1-5 | TRBV6-5 | NA | ASSYAQGNQPQH
TRBJ2-2 | TRBV23-1 | NA | ASSRGLKELF
TRBJ1-1 | TRBV30 | few | AWNMAVNTEAF
TRBJ1-1 | TRBV6-5 | few | ASSYSGGAF
TRBJ2-5 | TRBV30 | once | AWRIRTSVKETQY
TRBJ2-6 | TRBV13 | NA | ASSLERGAGGANVLT
TRBJ2-3 | TRBV7-9 | once | ASSLAPAGGLADTQY
TRBJ1-1 | TRBV6-1 | NA | ALIGGLNTEAF
TRBJ2-7 | TRBV25-1 | NA | ASSETSGSYEQY
TRBJ2-7 | TRBV1 | NA | TSSHPTDRSYEQY
TRBJ2-7 | TRBV7-9 | few | ASSLTGPLPLEQY
TRBJ2-5 | TRBV2 | NA | ASRVEGGGETQY
TRBJ2-5 | TRBV9 | NA | ASSVVGGGSETQY
TRBJ1-2 | TRBV19 | NA | ASSTQAVYGYT
TRBJ2-6 | TRBV2 | NA | ASSGWGGSGANVLT
TRBJ1-2 | TRBV5-4 | NA | ASSFAGGVPGYT
TRBJ1-2 | TRBV27 | NA | ASSLYASENYGYT
TRBJ2-7 | TRBV19 | NA | ASSMGNGRAREYEQY
TRBJ1-3 | TRBV19 | once | ASRTDRGSGNTIY
TRBJ2-7 | TRBV7-8 | NA | ASSLEGQGLYEQY
TRBJ2-1 | TRBV5-1 | NA | ASSGPLGDYSYNEQF
TRBJ2-1 | TRBV9 | NA | ASSVEGLAGGSGEQF
TRBJ2-1 | TRBV30 | few | AWTADRVQF
TRBJ1-1 | TRBV29-1 | NA | SVEEFSTENTEAF
TRBJ2-5 | TRBV6-5 | NA | ASFQQGGQETQY
TRBJ2-3 | TRBV5-8 | NA | ASSLRTSGIRGTDTQY
TRBJ1-2 | TRBV30 | once | AWGENYGCT
NA | TRBV2 | NA | ASSDGTGYEQY
TRBJ2-5 | TRBV27 | once | ASSPGTYQETQY
TRBJ1-1 | TRBV2 | NA | ASSEGELRNAEAF
TRBJ1-4 | TRBV15 | NA | ATSRGAGGDNEKLF
TRBJ1-5 | TRBV4-1 | NA | ASSQDRGAGNQPQH
TRBJ1-1 | TRBV6-1 | NA | ASNRPHTEAF
TRBJ2-1 | TRBV5-1 | NA | ASSWAGGSYNEQF
TRBJ1-4 | TRBV30 | NA | AWGGLVGEKLF
TRBJ1-1 | TRBV6-6 | NA | ASSLGTGQTEAF
TRBJ2-1 | TRBV5-1 | NA | ASSSGLAGSSYNEQF
TRBJ2-7 | TRBV7-9 | NA | ASSSSGRNEQY
TRBJ1-1 | TRBV6-6 | few | ASRAGTGNTEAF
TRBJ2-7 | TRBV5-6 | few | ASSYGGSYEQY
TRBJ2-6 | TRBV6-5 | NA | ASSTEAGANVLT
TRBJ1-3 | TRBV5-6 | NA | ASSSPFGGRSSGNTIY